The T cell receptor beta chain described here comes from a study of blood T cells in healthy people across ages. This CDR3 spans 16 amino acids. V trimming: 6 bases; J trimming: 10 bases; junction bases outside the gene matches: 10. CDR1 and CDR2 from the germline V gene are ENHRY and SYGVKD. Sample-barcoded 5' priming and a J-beta primer mix drove a second PCR of about 7 to 12 cycles. TCRdb itself ran the 5' RACE reads through MiXCR, one entry per CDR3 protein. The table records 700,000 to 1,000,000 distinct CDR3 sequences, 44% of them present only once. Sequenced sample: blood. The rearrangement links TRBV10-3 to TRBJ2-1, with 15 bases fitting TRBD2. This clonotype was sampled from a man aged 60-69 years in good health. The CDR3 nucleotides read TGTGCCATCAGCCCCGGGACTAGCGGGGGGCGGTGGGAGCAGTTCTTC. It yields the protein CAISPGTSGGRWEQFF.